The 16 T cell receptor beta chains listed next were all sequenced from one sample in a study of T cell responses to AZD1222 COVID-19 vaccine. Here immunoSEQ multiplex PCR was the method, and the copy in TCRdb shows in-frame clones only, minus some. The sample includes about 150,000 clones, 94% of them seen just once. Sequencing used peripheral blood, obtained on day 0 of AZD1222 vaccination. All receptors come from an adult in good health.

This chain uses TRBV2 with TRBJ2-1, with D possibly matching TRBD2 (5 bases). The ends were cut back, 4 bases at V and 10 bases at J, with 14 bases in the middle. CDR1 and CDR2 (germline): SNHLY, FYNNEI. This CDR3 has 13 amino acids. CDR3 loop: CASSAGRGLEQFF. CDR3 coding DNA: TGTGCCAGCAGTGCCGGTAGAGGGCTCGAGCAGTTCTTC.

CDR3 region: CASINGSRVYGYTF. The CDR3 nucleotides are TGTGCCAGCATCAACGGGTCTCGAGTCTATGGCTACACCTTC. The chain has TRBV28 and TRBJ1-2; D gene unclear. Germline values: CDR1 MDHEN, CDR2 SYDVKM. The germline V and J ends were trimmed by 7 bases and 4 bases, with 16 bases remaining between them. CDR3 length equals 14 residues.

The chain joins TRBV10-3 to TRBJ2-7; possibly TRBD2 for D (7 bases). CDR3 size: 12 residues. Germline loops: CDR1 ENHRY, CDR2 SYGVKD. The CDR3 loop reads CAISEGGVEQYV. The CDR3 nucleotides read TGTGCCATAAGTGAGGGGGGGGTCGAGCAGTACGTC.

The chain combines TRBV7-8 with TRBJ1-5; no reliable D call. The germline V gene has CDR1 SGHVS and CDR2 FQNEAQ. The CDR3 contains 15 residues. Trimming pared 2 bases from V and 1 base from J, leaving 9 bases between. This chain's CDR3 is CASSLWTLSNQPQHF. The CDR3 nucleotides are TGTGCCAGCAGCTTATGGACGTTGAGCAATCAGCCCCAGCATTTT.

This chain joins TRBV6-5 and TRBJ1-6; D might be TRBD1 (5 bases). Trimming left V 1 base short and J 5 bases short, with 12 bases between. Germline V gives CDR1 MNHEY, CDR2 SVGAGI. This CDR3 comprises 16 residues. CDR3 DNA sequence: TGTGCCAGCAGTTACTTCCAGGGCGGGGATAATTCACCCCTCCACTTT. Its protein is CASSYFQGGDNSPLHF.

The chain combines TRBV2 with TRBJ1-2; TRBD1 agrees at 7 bases. The trim removed 0 bases at V and 9 bases at J, leaving 4 bases unmatched. The CDR3 is 13 residues long. Germline CDR1 and CDR2: SNHLY and FYNNEI. CDR3 nucleotide sequence: TGTGCCAGCAGTGAAGCGCGGGACAGAAGCTACACCTTC. Its protein is CASSEARDRSYTF.

This rearrangement joins TRBV19 to TRBJ1-1, with D maybe TRBD1 (6 bases). This CDR3 region has 14 residues. Germline lookup yields CDR1 LNHDA and CDR2 SQIVND (reference sequence). Trimming removed 7 bases from V and 0 bases from J, with 12 bases in between. DNA for the CDR3: TGTGCCAGTAATGAACACAGGGTGAACACTGAAGCTTTCTTT. Residues: CASNEHRVNTEAFF.

The genes are TRBV4-3 and TRBJ1-2; no reliable D call. The CDR3 loop spans 15 amino acids. Germline V CDR1 and CDR2: LGHNA, YSLEER. Trimming removed 0 bases at V and 4 bases at J, with 12 bases between. CDR3 loop: CASSQEWSSVYGYTF. CDR3 nucleotide sequence: TGCGCCAGCAGCCAAGAATGGTCGTCAGTCTATGGCTACACCTTC.

The chain employs TRBV5-1 and TRBJ1-5; 8 bases are shared with TRBD1. Trimming at V came to 2 bases and at J to 6 bases, leaving 7 bases not matched to a gene. The CDR3 sequence is 15 residues long. CDR1 SGHRS and CDR2 YFSETQ come from the germline V gene. The CDR3 sequence: CASSFSPGGLQPQHF. The DNA of the CDR3 is TGCGCCAGCAGCTTCTCGCCAGGGGGCCTTCAGCCCCAGCATTTT.

This sequence joins TRBV7-9 and TRBJ2-5; no reliable D call. V was cut by 0 bases and J by 5 bases, with 13 bases left in between. This CDR3 has 15 amino acids. Germline CDR1 SEHNR, CDR2 FQNEAQ (reference sequence). The CDR3 sequence: CASSLALSPLETQYF. The CDR3 DNA is TGTGCCAGCAGCTTAGCGCTCTCCCCCTTGGAGACCCAGTACTTC.

V usage is TRBV2 and J usage is TRBJ1-4, with D maybe TRBD1 (6 bases). Per the germline V gene, CDR1 is SNHLY and CDR2 is FYNNEI. The CDR3 loop spans 14 amino acids. The V and J ends lost 7 bases and 5 bases respectively, with 14 bases between them. The CDR3 spells CASNLGTPNEKLFF. The CDR3 DNA reads TGTGCCAGCAACCTTGGGACACCAAATGAAAAACTGTTTTTT.

This clone showed up just once. The gene calls are TRBV6-5 and TRBJ1-6; TRBD1 might be the D (5 bases). CDR3 length: 15 amino acids. V lost 5 bases and J 10 bases, leaving 18 bases between the germline ends. The germline gives CDR1 MNHEY, CDR2 SVGAGI. CDR3 in DNA: TGTGCCAGCAGTCTTGGCCAGGGTTATCGGTCACCCCTCCACTTT. It yields the protein CASSLGQGYRSPLHF.

The chain couples TRBV6-4 to TRBJ1-6; no firm D call. Trimming removed 7 bases from V and 9 bases from J, with 13 bases in between. CDR3 length: 13 residues. CDR1 MRHNA and CDR2 SNTAGT come from the germline V gene. In nucleotides, the CDR3 is TGTGCCAGCACCCCGACGGAAGGTTCACCCCTCCACTTT. Translation: CASTPTEGSPLHF.

The genes are TRBV10-3 and TRBJ2-1; tentative D call: TRBD1 (6 bases). The CDR3 extends over 13 amino acids. The germline V gene has CDR1 ENHRY and CDR2 SYGVKD. V was cut by 3 bases and J by 6 bases, with 9 bases left in between. The CDR3 sequence: CAISDRGVNEQFF. In DNA, the CDR3 is TGTGCCATCAGTGACAGGGGAGTCAATGAGCAGTTCTTC.

The rearrangement links TRBV6-5 to TRBJ2-1, with D possibly matching TRBD2 (6 bases). Trimming left V 4 bases short and J 6 bases short, with 16 bases between. CDR1 and CDR2 from the germline V gene are MNHEY and SVGAGI. This CDR3 has 15 residues. The CDR3 nucleotides are TGTGCCAGCAGTTCTACTAGCAGTGGGGTCAATGAGCAGTTCTTC. Translating gives CASSSTSSGVNEQFF.

The chain combines TRBV6-4 with TRBJ2-7; 8 positions agree with TRBD2. Germline-derived CDR1 and CDR2 are MRHNA and SNTAGT. Trimming at V came to 9 bases and at J to 5 bases, leaving 6 bases not matched to a gene. The CDR3 sequence is 12 residues long. The CDR3 loop is CARCGRNHEQYV. CDR3 coding DNA: TGTGCCAGGTGCGGGAGGAACCACGAGCAGTACGTC.